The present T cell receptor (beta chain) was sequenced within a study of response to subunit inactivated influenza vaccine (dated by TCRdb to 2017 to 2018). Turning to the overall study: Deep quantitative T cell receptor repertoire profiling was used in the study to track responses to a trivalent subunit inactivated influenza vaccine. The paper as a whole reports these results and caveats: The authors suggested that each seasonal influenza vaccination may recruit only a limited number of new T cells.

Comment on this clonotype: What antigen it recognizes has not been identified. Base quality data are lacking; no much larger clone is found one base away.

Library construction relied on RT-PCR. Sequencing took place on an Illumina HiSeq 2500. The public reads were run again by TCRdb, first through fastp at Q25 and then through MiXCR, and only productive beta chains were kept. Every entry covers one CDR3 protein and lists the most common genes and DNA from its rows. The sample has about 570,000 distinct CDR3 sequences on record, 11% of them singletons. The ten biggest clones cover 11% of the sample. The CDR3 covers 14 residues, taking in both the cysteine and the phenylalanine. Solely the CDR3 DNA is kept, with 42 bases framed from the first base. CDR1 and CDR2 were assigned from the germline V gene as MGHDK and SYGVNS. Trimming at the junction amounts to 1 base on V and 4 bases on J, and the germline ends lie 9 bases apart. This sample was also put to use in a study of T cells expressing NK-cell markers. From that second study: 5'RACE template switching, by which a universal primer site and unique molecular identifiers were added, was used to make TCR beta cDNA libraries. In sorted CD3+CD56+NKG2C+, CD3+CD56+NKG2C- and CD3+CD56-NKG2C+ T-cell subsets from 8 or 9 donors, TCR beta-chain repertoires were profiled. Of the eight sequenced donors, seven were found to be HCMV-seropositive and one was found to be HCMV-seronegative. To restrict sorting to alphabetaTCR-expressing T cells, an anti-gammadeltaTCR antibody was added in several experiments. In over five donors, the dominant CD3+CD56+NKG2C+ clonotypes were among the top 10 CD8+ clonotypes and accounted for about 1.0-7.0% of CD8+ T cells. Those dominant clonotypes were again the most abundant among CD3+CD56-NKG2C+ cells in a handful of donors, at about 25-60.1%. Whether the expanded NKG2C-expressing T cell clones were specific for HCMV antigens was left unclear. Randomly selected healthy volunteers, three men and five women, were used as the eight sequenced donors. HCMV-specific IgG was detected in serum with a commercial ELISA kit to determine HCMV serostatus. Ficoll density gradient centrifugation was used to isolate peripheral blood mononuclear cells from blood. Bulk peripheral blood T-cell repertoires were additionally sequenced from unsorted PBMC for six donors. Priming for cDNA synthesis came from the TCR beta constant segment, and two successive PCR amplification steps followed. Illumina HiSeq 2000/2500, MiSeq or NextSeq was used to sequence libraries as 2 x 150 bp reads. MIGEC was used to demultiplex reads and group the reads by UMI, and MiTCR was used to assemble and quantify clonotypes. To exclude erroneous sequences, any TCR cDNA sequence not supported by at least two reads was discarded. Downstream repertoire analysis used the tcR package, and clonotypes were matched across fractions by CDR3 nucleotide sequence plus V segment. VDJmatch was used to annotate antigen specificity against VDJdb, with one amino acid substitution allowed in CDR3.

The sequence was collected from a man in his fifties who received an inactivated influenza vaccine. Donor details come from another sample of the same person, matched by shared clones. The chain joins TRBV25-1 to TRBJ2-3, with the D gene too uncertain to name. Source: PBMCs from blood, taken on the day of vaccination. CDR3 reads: CASSESVLADTQYF. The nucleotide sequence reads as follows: TGTGCCAGCAGTGAATCAGTCTTGGCAGATACGCAGTATTTT.